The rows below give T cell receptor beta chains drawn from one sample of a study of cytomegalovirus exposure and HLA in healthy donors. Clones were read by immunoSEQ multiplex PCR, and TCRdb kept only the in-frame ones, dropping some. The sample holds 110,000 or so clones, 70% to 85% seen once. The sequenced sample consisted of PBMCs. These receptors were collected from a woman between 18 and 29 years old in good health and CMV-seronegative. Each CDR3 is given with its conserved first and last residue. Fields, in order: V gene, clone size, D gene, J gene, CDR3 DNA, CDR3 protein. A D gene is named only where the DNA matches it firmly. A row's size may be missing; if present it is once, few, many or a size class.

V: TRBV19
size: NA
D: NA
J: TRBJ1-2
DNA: TGTGCCAGTAGACTCGGGGTCGCTAACTATGGCTACACCTTC
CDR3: CASRLGVANYGYTF

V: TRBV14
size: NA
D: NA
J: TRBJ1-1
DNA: TGTGCCAGCAGTCGGTGGTCCAGGGCTGACACTGAAGCTTTCTTT
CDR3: CASSRWSRADTEAFF

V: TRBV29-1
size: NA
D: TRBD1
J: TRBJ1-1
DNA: TGCAGCGCTAACCGCGGGACAGGAGAACCGAACACTGAAGCTTTCTTT
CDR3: CSANRGTGEPNTEAFF

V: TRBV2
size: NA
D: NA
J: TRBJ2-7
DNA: TGTGCCAGCAGTGAAAAATGGGGCAGGGGAGCCTACGAGCAGTACTTC
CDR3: CASSEKWGRGAYEQYF

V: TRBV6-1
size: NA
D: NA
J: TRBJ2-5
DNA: TGTGCCAGCAGGATGAGGACAAGTCGAGAGACCCAGTACTTC
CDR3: CASRMRTSRETQYF

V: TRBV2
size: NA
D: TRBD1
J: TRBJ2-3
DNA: TGTGCCAGCACCAACAGGGGAGGCACAGATACGCAGTATTTT
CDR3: CASTNRGGTDTQYF

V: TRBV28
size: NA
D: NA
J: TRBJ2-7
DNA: TGTGCCAGCAGTTTCGGGTCTTCCTACGAGCAGTACTTC
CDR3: CASSFGSSYEQYF

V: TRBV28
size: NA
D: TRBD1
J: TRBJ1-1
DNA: TGTGCCAGCAGCAGTACAGGGGGCTTGAACACTGAAGCTTTCTTT
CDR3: CASSSTGGLNTEAFF

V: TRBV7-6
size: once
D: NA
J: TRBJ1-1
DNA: TGTGCCAGCAGCTACGCAGGGGACGGCACTGAAGCTTTCTTT
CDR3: CASSYAGDGTEAFF

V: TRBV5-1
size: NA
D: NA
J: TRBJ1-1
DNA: TGCGCCAGCAGCTTGGGACACTTGAACACTGAAGCTTTCTTT
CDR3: CASSLGHLNTEAFF

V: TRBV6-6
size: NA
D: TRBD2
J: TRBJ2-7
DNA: TGTGCCAGCAGTTACGGGAGGGACTTCTACGAGCAGTACTTC
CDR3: CASSYGRDFYEQYF

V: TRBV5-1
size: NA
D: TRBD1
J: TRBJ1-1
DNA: TGCGCCAGCAGCGCACAGGGGAGTCACACTGAAGCTTTCTTT
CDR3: CASSAQGSHTEAFF

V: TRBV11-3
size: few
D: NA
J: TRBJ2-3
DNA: TGTGCCAGCAGCTTAGGATATCGGTGGGGAGACGTGAGACCAGATACGCAGTATTTT
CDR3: CASSLGYRWGDVRPDTQYF

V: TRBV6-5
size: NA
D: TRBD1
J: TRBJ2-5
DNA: TGTGCCAGCAGTTCCCTCGGGACAGGGGTAGAGACCCAGTACTTC
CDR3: CASSSLGTGVETQYF

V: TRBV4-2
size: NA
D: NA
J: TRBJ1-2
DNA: TGTGCCAGCAGCCAAGAACAGACATCTGTCTATGGCTACACCTTC
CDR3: CASSQEQTSVYGYTF

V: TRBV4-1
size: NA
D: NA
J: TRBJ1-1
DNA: TGCGCCAGCAGCCAAGAACAGAACACTGAAGCTTTCTTT
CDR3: CASSQEQNTEAFF

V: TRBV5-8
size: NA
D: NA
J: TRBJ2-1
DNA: TGTGCCAGCAGCGCCGGGACGGGGGAGGCGGATGAGCAGTTCTTC
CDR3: CASSAGTGEADEQFF

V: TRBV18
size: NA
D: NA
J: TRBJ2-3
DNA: TGTGCCAGCTCACTTACTTCTTCTCCTAGCACAGATACGCAGTATTTT
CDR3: CASSLTSSPSTDTQYF

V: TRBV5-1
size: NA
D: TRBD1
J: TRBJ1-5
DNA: TGCGCCAGCAGCTCAGGGGGAGAGGGAAATCAGCCCCAGCATTTT
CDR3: CASSSGGEGNQPQHF

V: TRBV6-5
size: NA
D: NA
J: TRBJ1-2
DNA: TGTGCCAGCAGTCCGCGTCAGGGCCCCTATGGCTACACCTTC
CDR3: CASSPRQGPYGYTF

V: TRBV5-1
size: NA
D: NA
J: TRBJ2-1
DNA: TGCGCCAGCAGCCCGAGCGGCACTCCATACAATGAGCAGTTCTTC
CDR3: CASSPSGTPYNEQFF

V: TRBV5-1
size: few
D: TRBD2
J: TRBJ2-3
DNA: TGCGCCAGCAGCTTTGGGGGGGGTATAGATACGCAGTATTTT
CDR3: CASSFGGGIDTQYF

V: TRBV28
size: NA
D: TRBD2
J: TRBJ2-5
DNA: TGTGCCAGCCAATCATCGGGGGGGCAGGAGACCCAGTACTTC
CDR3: CASQSSGGQETQYF

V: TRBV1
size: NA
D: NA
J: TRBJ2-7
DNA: TGCACCAGCAGCCAAGACCAGGATTTCTCCTACGAGCAGTACTTC
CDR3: CTSSQDQDFSYEQYF

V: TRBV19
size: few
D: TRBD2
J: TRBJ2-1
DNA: TGTGCCACCAGGAACTTAGCGGGAGTGGGGGGGCATGAGCAGTTCTTC
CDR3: CATRNLAGVGGHEQFF

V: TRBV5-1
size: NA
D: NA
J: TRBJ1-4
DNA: TGCGCCAGCAGCTTGGGTCAGGGGACGGATAATGAAAAACTGTTTTTT
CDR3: CASSLGQGTDNEKLFF

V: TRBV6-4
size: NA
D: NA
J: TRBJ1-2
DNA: TGTGCCAGCAGATCAGGGGATGGCTACACCTTC
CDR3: CASRSGDGYTF

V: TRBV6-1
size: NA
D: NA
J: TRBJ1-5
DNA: TGTGCCAGCAGTGAACTGAGTCAGCCCCAGCATTTT
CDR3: CASSELSQPQHF

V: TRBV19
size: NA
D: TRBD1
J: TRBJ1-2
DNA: TGTGCCAGTAGTTTTCGGACAGGGGGCGACGGCTATGGCTACACCTTC
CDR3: CASSFRTGGDGYGYTF

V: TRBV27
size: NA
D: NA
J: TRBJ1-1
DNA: TGTGCCAGCAGTTGGGCGTTGAACACTGAAGCTTTCTTT
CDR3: CASSWALNTEAFF

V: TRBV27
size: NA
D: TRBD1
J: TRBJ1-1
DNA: TGTGCCAGCAGTTTAAGGGACAGCGGTGGTGAAGCTTTCTTT
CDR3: CASSLRDSGGEAFF

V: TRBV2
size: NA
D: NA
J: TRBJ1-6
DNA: TGTGCCAGCACCTGGGGGTTTGGGGGGAATTCACCCCTCCACTTT
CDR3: CASTWGFGGNSPLHF

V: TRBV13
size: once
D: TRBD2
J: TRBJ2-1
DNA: TGTGCCAGCAGCCCCTCGACTAGCGGGATGCTCTTC
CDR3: CASSPSTSGMLF